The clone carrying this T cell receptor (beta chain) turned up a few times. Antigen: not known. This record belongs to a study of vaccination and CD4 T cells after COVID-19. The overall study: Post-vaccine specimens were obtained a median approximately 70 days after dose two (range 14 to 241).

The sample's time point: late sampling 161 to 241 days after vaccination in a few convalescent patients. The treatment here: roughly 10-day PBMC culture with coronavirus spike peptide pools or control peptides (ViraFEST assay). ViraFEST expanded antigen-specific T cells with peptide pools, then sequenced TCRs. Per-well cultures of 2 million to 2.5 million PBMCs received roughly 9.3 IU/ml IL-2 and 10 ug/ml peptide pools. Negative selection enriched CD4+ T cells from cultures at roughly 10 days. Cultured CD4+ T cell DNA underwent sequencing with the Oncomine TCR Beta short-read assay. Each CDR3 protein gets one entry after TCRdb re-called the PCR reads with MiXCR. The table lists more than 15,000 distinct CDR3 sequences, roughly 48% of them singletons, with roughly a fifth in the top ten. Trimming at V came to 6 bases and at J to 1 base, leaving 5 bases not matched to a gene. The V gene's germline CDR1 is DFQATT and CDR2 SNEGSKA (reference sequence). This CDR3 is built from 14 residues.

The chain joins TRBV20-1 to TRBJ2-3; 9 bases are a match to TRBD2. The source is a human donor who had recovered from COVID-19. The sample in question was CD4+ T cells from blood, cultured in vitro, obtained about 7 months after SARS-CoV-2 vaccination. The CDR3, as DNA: TGCAGTGCGGGGAGACTAGCGGGCACAGATACGCAGTATTTT. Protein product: CSAGRLAGTDTQYF.